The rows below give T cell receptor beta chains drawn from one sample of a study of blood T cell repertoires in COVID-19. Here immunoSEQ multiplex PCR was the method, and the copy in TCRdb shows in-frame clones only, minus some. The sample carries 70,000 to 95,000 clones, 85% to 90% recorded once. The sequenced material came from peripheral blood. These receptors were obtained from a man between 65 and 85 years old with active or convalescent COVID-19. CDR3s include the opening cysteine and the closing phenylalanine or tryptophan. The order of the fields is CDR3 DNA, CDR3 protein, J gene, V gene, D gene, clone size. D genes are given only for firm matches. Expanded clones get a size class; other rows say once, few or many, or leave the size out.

TGTGCCAGCAGCTTGAGTCCCGGGACAGGAATGAACACTGAAGCTTTCTTT,CASSLSPGTGMNTEAFF,TRBJ1-1,TRBV9,TRBD1,-
TGTGCCAGCAGCCCCCCGCCTACAGGGTACACTGAAGCTTTCTTT,CASSPPPTGYTEAFF,TRBJ1-1,TRBV7-9,-,-
TGTGCCAGTACCAAGACTCGGACGGGAAATCAGCCCCAGCATTTT,CASTKTRTGNQPQHF,TRBJ1-5,TRBV19,-,-
TGTGCCAGCAGCAAAAGAATGGAACTAGCGGGTACAGATACGCAGTATTTT,CASSKRMELAGTDTQYF,TRBJ2-3,TRBV3-1/TRBV3-2,TRBD2,-
TGTGCCAGCAGCCAAGGCGCGGGTGGCACTGAAGCTTTCTTT,CASSQGAGGTEAFF,TRBJ1-1,TRBV3-1/TRBV3-2,-,-
TGTGCCAGTGCCACGGGTACGGGTCCGGGACAGCCCCAGCATTTT,CASATGTGPGQPQHF,TRBJ1-5,TRBV19,-,-
TGCGCCAGCAGCCAAGATCCGCGAGCGGTTCCCTACGAGCAGTACTTC,CASSQDPRAVPYEQYF,TRBJ2-7,TRBV4-3,-,once
TGTGCCAGCAGCCAAGAGCAGGGCCAGGGGTTCCCCTACGAGCAGTACTTC,CASSQEQGQGFPYEQYF,TRBJ2-7,TRBV4-2,-,-
TGTGCCAGCAGGACCGGGACAGGGGTTCGGGTTGAAGCTTTCTTT,CASRTGTGVRVEAFF,TRBJ1-1,TRBV28,TRBD1,-
TGTGCCAGCAGCCCCGACAGTAACTATGGCTACACCTTC,CASSPDSNYGYTF,TRBJ1-2,TRBV11-2,-,-
TGTGCCTGGAGTGTACGGTTCCGAGGAGGATCCACAGATACGCAGTATTTT,CAWSVRFRGGSTDTQYF,TRBJ2-3,TRBV30,-,-
TGTGCCAGCAGCCTCCTAGACAGGGGTGACTATGGCTACACCTTC,CASSLLDRGDYGYTF,TRBJ1-2,TRBV7-9,TRBD1,-
TGTGCCAGCAGCGTTAGACAGATAGACTATGGCTACACCTTC,CASSVRQIDYGYTF,TRBJ1-2,TRBV11-2,-,-
TGTGCCTGGAGTTACGGGAGTGGCGAGACCCAGTACTTC,CAWSYGSGETQYF,TRBJ2-5,TRBV30,-,-
TGTGCTAGCAGCTTCCCAGACAGCGACACCTTCTATAGCACAGATACGCAGTATTTT,CASSFPDSDTFYSTDTQYF,TRBJ2-3,TRBV7-7,-,-
TGTGCCAGCAGTTCTCGGGACTATACGCAGTATTTT,CASSSRDYTQYF,TRBJ2-3,TRBV27,-,-
TGTGCCAGCAGCACGGGGATTTACACTGAAGCTTTCTTT,CASSTGIYTEAFF,TRBJ1-1,TRBV27,-,-
TGTGCCAGCAGCTTAAACAACCTGGCTAGCGGGAGGTACAATGAGCAGTTCTTC,CASSLNNLASGRYNEQFF,TRBJ2-1,TRBV11-2,TRBD2,-
TGTGCCAGCAGCCAGGCAGGGGGATATGGCTACACCTTC,CASSQAGGYGYTF,TRBJ1-2,TRBV11-3,TRBD1,-
TGTGCCAGCAGCGCACGGGAGGGGGAGCAGTTCTTC,CASSAREGEQFF,TRBJ2-1,TRBV9,TRBD2,-
TGTGCCAGCAGCTTTAGTCCCGGCAATGAGCAGTTCTTC,CASSFSPGNEQFF,TRBJ2-1,TRBV7-6,-,-
TGTGCCAGCAGTGAAAGCGTCGCGTGGGGCAGAGCTGAAGCTTTCTTT,CASSESVAWGRAEAFF,TRBJ1-1,TRBV25-1,-,-